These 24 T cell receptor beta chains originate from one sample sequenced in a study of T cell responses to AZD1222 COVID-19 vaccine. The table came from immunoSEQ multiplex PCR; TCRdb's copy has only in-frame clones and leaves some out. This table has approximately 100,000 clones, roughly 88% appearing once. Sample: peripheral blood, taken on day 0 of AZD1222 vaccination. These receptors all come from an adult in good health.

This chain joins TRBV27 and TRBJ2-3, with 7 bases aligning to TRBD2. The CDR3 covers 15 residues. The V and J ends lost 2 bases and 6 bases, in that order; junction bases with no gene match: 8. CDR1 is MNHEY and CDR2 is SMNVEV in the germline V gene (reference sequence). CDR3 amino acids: CASSLRGRARDTQYF. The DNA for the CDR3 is TGTGCCAGCAGTTTACGGGGGAGGGCCAGGGATACGCAGTATTTT.

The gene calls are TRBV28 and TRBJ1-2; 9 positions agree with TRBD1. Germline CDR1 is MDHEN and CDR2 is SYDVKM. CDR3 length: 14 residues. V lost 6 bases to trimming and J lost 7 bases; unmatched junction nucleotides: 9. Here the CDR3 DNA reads TGTGCCAGCAGGCCTGGGACAGGGAGAGGTGGCTACACCTTC. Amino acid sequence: CASRPGTGRGGYTF.

The chain's CDR3 is CASSKDRGVSDQPQHF. In DNA form, the CDR3 reads TGTGCCAGCAGCAAGGACAGGGGTGTGTCCGATCAGCCCCAGCATTTT. The chain recombines TRBV5-6 with TRBJ1-5; 9 bases map to TRBD1. There are 16 residues in the CDR3. From germline, CDR1 is SGHDT and CDR2 YYEEEE. V was clipped by 4 bases and J by 5 bases; unmatched bases: 10. The whole variable domain, filled in from reference TRBV5-6 and TRBJ1-5, reads DAGVTQSPTHLIKTRGQQVTLRCSPKSGHDTVSWYQQALGQGPQFIFQYYEEEERQRGNFPDRFSGHQFPNYSSELNVNALLLGDSALYLCASSKDRGVSDQPQHFGDGTRLSIL.

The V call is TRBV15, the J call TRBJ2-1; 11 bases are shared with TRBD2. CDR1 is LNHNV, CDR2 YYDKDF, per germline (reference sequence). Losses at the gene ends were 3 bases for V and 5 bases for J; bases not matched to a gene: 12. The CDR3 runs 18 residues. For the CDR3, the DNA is TGTGCCACCAGCAGCGGGGGTAGCGGGAGGGCCAAAAACAATGAGCAGTTCTTC. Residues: CATSSGGSGRAKNNEQFF.

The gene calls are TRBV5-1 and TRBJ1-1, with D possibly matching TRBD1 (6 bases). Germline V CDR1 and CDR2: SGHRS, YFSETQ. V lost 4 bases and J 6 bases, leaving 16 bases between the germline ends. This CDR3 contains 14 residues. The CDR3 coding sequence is TGCGCCAGCAGCCCTAACACAGGGTACGCTGAAGCTTTCTTT. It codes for CASSPNTGYAEAFF.

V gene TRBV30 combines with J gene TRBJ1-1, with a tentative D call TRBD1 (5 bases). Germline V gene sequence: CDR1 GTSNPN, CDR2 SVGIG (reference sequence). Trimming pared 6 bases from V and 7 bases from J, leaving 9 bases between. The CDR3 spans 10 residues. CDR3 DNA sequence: TGTGCCTGTGGGGGAAGTGAAGCTTTCTTT. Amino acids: CACGGSEAFF. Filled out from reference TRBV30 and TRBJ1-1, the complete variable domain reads SQTIHQWPATLVQPVGSPLSLECTVEGTSNPNLYWYRQAAGRGLQLLFYSVGIGQISSEVPQNLSASRPQDRQFILSSKKLLLSDSGFYLCACGGSEAFFGQGTRLTVV.

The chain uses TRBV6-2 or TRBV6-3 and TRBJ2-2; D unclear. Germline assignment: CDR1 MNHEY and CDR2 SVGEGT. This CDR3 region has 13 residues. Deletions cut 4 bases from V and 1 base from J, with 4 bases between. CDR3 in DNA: TGTGCCAGCAGTTCAAGGAACACCGGGGAGCTGTTTTTT. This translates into CASSSRNTGELFF.

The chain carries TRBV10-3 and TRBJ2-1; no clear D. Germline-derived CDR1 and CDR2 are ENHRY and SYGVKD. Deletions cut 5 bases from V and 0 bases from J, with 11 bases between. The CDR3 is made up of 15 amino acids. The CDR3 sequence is CAISSTASSYNEQFF. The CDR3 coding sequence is TGTGCCATCAGTTCTACAGCTAGCTCCTACAATGAGCAGTTCTTC.

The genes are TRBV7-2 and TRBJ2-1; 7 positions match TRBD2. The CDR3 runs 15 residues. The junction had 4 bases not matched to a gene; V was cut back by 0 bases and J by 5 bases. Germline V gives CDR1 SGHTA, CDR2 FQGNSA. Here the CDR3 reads CASSLAGGKNNEQFF. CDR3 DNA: TGTGCCAGCAGCTTAGCGGGGGGGAAAAACAATGAGCAGTTCTTC.

CDR3 bases: TGCAGCGTTGAAAGGCTAGCGGGAGGCCTAGCCAAAAACATTCAGTACTTC. Amino acid sequence: CSVERLAGGLAKNIQYF. The chain couples TRBV29-1 to TRBJ2-4; 11 nucleotides agree with TRBD2. This CDR3 is 17 amino acids long. Trimming cost V 2 bases and J 0 bases; bases outside gene matches: 6. Germline assignment: CDR1 SQVTM and CDR2 ANQGSEA.

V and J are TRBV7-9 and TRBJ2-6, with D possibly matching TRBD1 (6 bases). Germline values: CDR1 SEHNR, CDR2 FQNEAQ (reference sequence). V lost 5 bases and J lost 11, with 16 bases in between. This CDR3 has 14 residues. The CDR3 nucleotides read TGTGCCAGCAGCCGCACAGGGATTGTCGACGTCCTGACTTTC. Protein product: CASSRTGIVDVLTF.

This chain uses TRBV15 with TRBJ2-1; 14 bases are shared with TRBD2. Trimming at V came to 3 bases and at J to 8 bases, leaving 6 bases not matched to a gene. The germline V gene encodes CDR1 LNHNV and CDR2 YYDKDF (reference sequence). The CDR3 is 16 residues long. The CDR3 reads CATSRGLAGVSDEQFF. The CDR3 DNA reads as TGTGCCACCAGCAGGGGACTAGCGGGAGTCTCGGATGAGCAGTTCTTC.

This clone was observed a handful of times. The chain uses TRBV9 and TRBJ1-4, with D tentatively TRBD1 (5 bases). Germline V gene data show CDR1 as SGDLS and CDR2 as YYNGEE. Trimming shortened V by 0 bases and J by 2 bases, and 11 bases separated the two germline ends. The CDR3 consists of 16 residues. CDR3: CASSVGAGRTNEKLFF. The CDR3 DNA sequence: TGTGCCAGCAGCGTAGGGGCAGGGAGGACTAATGAAAAACTGTTTTTT. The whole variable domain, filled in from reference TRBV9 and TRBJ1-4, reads DSGVTQTPKHLITATGQRVTLRCSPRSGDLSVYWYQQSLDQGLQFLIQYYNGEERAKGNILERFSAQQFPDLHSELNLSSLELGDSALYFCASSVGAGRTNEKLFFGSGTQLSVL.

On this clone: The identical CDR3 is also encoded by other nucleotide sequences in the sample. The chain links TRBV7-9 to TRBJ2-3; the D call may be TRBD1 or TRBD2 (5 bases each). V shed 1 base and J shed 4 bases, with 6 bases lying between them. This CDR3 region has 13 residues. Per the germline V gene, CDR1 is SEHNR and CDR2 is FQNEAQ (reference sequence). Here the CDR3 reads CASSLVGADTQYF. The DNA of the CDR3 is TGTGCCAGCAGCTTAGTGGGGGCAGATACGCAGTATTTT. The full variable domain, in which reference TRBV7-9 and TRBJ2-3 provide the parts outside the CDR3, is DTGVSQNPRHKITKRGQNVTFRCDPISEHNRLYWYRQTLGQGPEFLTYFQNEAQLEKSRLLSDRFSAERPKGSFSTLEIQRTEQGDSAMYLCASSLVGADTQYFGPGTRLTVL.

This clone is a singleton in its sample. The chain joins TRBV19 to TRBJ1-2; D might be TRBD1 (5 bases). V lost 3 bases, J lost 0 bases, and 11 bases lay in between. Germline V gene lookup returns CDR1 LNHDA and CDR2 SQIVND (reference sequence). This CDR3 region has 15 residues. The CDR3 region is CASSIPGRANYGYTF. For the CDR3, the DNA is TGTGCCAGTAGTATTCCGGGACGGGCTAACTATGGCTACACCTTC. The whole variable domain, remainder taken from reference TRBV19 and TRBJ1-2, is DGGITQSPKYLFRKEGQNVTLSCEQNLNHDAMYWYRQDPGQGLRLIYYSQIVNDFQKGDIAEGYSVSREKKESFPLTVTSAQKNPTAFYLCASSIPGRANYGYTFGSGTRLTVV.

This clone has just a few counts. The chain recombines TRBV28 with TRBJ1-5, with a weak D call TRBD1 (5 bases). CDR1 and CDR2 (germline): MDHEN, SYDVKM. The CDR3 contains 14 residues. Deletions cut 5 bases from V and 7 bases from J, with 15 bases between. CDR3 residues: CASSPMGGLQPQHF. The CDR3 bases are TGTGCCAGCAGTCCCATGGGGGGTCTGCAGCCCCAGCATTTT.

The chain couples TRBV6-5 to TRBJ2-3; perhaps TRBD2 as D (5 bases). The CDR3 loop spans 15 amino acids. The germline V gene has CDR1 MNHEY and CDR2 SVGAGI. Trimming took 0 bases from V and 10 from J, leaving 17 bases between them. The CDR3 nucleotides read TGTGCCAGCAGTTACTCCCCCGACGGTCGGGGAGCGCAGTATTTT. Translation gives CASSYSPDGRGAQYF.

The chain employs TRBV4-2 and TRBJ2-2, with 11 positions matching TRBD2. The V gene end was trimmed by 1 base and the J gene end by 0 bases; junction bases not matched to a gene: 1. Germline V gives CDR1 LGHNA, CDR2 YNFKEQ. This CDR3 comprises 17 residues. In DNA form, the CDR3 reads TGTGCCAGCAGCCAAGCGGGACTAGCGGCGAACACCGGGGAGCTGTTTTTT. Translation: CASSQAGLAANTGELFF.

CDR3 loop: CASRLGASGEQYV. The CDR3 region has the DNA TGTGCCAGCAGGTTGGGGGCTAGCGGGGAGCAGTACGTC. The genes are TRBV7-2 and TRBJ2-7, with TRBD2 identical over 8 bases. V trimming: 6 bases; J trimming: 7 bases; junction bases outside the gene matches: 8. Germline lookup yields CDR1 SGHTA and CDR2 FQGNSA. This CDR3 is 13 amino acids long.

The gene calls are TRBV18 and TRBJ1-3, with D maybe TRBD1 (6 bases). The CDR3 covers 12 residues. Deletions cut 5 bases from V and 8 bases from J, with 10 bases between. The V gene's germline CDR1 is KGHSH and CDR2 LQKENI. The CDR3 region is CASSWSGDTIYF. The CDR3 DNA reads TGTGCCAGCTCATGGTCAGGGGACACCATATATTTT.

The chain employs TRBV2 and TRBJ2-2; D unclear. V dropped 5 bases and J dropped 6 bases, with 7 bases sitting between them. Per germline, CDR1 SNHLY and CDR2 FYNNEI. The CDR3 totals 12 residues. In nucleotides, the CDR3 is TGTGCCAGCAGTACGTTGCCCGGGGAGCTGTTTTTT. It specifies CASSTLPGELFF.

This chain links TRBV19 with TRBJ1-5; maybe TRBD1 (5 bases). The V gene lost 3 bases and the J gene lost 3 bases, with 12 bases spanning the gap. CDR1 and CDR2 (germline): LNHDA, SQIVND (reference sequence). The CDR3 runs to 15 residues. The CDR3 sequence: CASSMGRDPNQPQHF. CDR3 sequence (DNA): TGTGCCAGTAGTATGGGCAGGGATCCCAATCAGCCCCAGCATTTT.

The CDR3 nucleotides read TGTGCCAGCAGCTTAGTAAAACCTTTGAACACTGAAGCTTTCTTT. Translated: CASSLVKPLNTEAFF. The genes are TRBV7-8 and TRBJ1-1; D is ambiguous. The CDR3 totals 15 residues. Germline V lookup: CDR1 SGHVS, CDR2 FQNEAQ. The V end was cut by 1 base, the J end by 0 bases, with 9 bases between.

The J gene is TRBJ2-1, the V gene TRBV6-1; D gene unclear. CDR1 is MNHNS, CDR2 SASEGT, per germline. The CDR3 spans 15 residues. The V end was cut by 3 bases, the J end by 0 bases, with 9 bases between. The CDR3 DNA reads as TGTGCCAGCAGTGAGTCGGGCGTCTCCTACAATGAGCAGTTCTTC. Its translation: CASSESGVSYNEQFF.